Below are 5 T cell receptor beta chains sequenced from a single sample in a study of T-cell memory formation after mild COVID-19. TCRdb fed the 5' RACE reads into MiXCR, producing one record per CDR3 protein. Of more than 100,000 distinct CDR3 sequences in the sample, approximately 5.9% are singletons; the top ten hold roughly 2%. Input material: PBMCs or a T cell subset sorted from them (not recorded which). All receptors come from an adult woman who had mild COVID-19 (a few samples of this study predate the infection). Cell type and time point are not known.

This clonotype was seen a handful of times. The genes are TRBV5-1 and TRBJ1-2, with 7 bases matching TRBD1. V lost 0 bases to trimming and J lost 2 bases; unmatched junction nucleotides: 4. This CDR3 contains 15 residues. Germline V lookup: CDR1 SGHRS, CDR2 YFSETQ. CDR3 protein: CASSLGQGPNYGYTF. The CDR3, as DNA: TGCGCCAGCAGCTTGGGACAGGGCCCCAACTATGGCTACACCTTC. Looking up the rest from reference TRBV5-1 and TRBJ1-2 gives the full variable domain: KAGVTQTPRYLIKTRGQQVTLSCSPISGHRSVSWYQQTPGQGLQFLFEYFSETQRNKGNFPGRFSGRQFSNSRSEMNVSTLELGDSALYLCASSLGQGPNYGYTFGSGTRLTVV.

This clonotype was seen repeatedly, ten times or more. J is TRBJ2-1 and V is TRBV28, with D perhaps TRBD1 or TRBD2 (5 bases each). The germline CDR1 and CDR2 sequences are MDHEN and SYDVKM. CDR3 length: 18 residues. V dropped 4 bases and J dropped 0 bases, with 19 bases sitting between them. The CDR3 region is CASSSPAGAKNSYNEQFF. CDR3 coding DNA: TGTGCCAGCAGTTCCCCCGCCGGGGCTAAAAACTCCTACAATGAGCAGTTCTTC.

This chain links TRBV12-5 with TRBJ2-3, with D perhaps matching TRBD1 (6 bases). This CDR3 contains 16 residues. CDR1 is LGHNT, CDR2 FRNRAP, per germline. V lost 0 bases, J lost 0 bases, and 10 bases lay in between. DNA for the CDR3: TGTGCTAGTGGTTTGGTGACAGGTACTAGCACAGATACGCAGTATTTT. Its protein is CASGLVTGTSTDTQYF.

The rearrangement links TRBV18 to TRBJ2-1, with a weak D call TRBD1 (6 bases). Germline V gene lookup returns CDR1 KGHSH and CDR2 LQKENI. Trimming shortened V by 6 bases and J by 0 bases, and 18 bases separated the two germline ends. The CDR3 loop spans 17 amino acids. CDR3 DNA: TGTGCCAGCTCTCACCCCACAGGGTCGGGCTCCTACAATGAGCAGTTCTTC. It encodes CASSHPTGSGSYNEQFF. The full variable domain, with the rest looked up from reference TRBV18 and TRBJ2-1, is NAGVMQNPRHLVRRRGQEARLRCSPMKGHSHVYWYRQLPEEGLKFMVYLQKENIIDESGMPKERFSAEFPKEGPSILRIQQVVRGDSAAYFCASSHPTGSGSYNEQFFGPGTRLTVL.

The chain links TRBV12-3 or TRBV12-4 to TRBJ2-1, with no clear D. V was cut by 3 bases and J by 0 bases, with 6 bases left in between. The CDR3 runs to 14 residues. The DNA of the CDR3 is TGTGCCAGCAGTTTGCCTAGCTCCTACAATGAGCAGTTCTTC. Encoded protein: CASSLPSSYNEQFF.